This is a list of T cell receptor beta chains from one sample in a study of T cells in Graves' hyperthyroidism and ophthalmopathy. TCRdb reprocessed the multiplex PCR reads via MiXCR and lists one record per CDR3 protein. The sample shows over 450,000 distinct CDR3 sequences, more than 15% of them seen only once. Sequencing was done on a sample of blood. Receptor source: a woman aged 18-29 years with Graves' ophthalmopathy. The CDR3 runs from the conserved cysteine through the conserved F or W. The D gene is left open where the match is weak. For some rows the clone size is stated as once, few or many, or as a class when expanded; others skip it.

j_gene: TRBJ2-1
abundance: few
d_gene: NA
v_gene: TRBV7-3
CDR3nt: TGTGCCAGCAGCTTAGGACCTATCTCCTACAATGAGCAGTTCTTC
CDR3aa: CASSLGPISYNEQFF

j_gene: TRBJ1-5
abundance: many
d_gene: NA
v_gene: TRBV18
CDR3nt: TGTGCCAGCTCACCACAGGGTGACAATCAGCCCCAGCATTTT
CDR3aa: CASSPQGDNQPQHF

j_gene: TRBJ1-6
abundance: NA
d_gene: TRBD1
v_gene: TRBV5-1
CDR3nt: TGCGCCAGCAGCTTGGAAGGGACAGGTTCACCCCTCCACTTT
CDR3aa: CASSLEGTGSPLHF

j_gene: TRBJ2-3
abundance: many
d_gene: NA
v_gene: TRBV18
CDR3nt: TGTGCCAGCTCACCAGGCGTAGATACGCAGTATTTT
CDR3aa: CASSPGVDTQYF

j_gene: TRBJ1-5
abundance: many
d_gene: NA
v_gene: TRBV7-8
CDR3nt: TGTGCCAGCAGCTTAGATAGGCACTATAGCAATCAGCCCCAGCATTTT
CDR3aa: CASSLDRHYSNQPQHF

j_gene: TRBJ2-7
abundance: many
d_gene: TRBD2
v_gene: TRBV20-1
CDR3nt: TGCAGTGCACTCCCACTAGCGGGAGGGTCCTACGAGCAGTACTTC
CDR3aa: CSALPLAGGSYEQYF

j_gene: TRBJ2-1
abundance: NA
d_gene: NA
v_gene: TRBV27
CDR3nt: TGTGCCAGCAGTCGTCTTCTGAATGAGCAGTTCTTC
CDR3aa: CASSRLLNEQFF

j_gene: TRBJ1-1
abundance: many
d_gene: NA
v_gene: TRBV20-1
CDR3nt: TGCAGTGCTAGTAGCGGGGATGCTTACACTGAAGCTTTCTTT
CDR3aa: CSASSGDAYTEAFF

j_gene: TRBJ1-5
abundance: NA
d_gene: NA
v_gene: TRBV5-6
CDR3nt: TGTGCCAGCAGCGTGACCGGAACCAATCAGCCCCAGCATTTT
CDR3aa: CASSVTGTNQPQHF

j_gene: TRBJ2-1
abundance: NA
d_gene: NA
v_gene: TRBV5-1
CDR3nt: TGCGCCAGCAGCCCTACGGCGAGAATAGACGAGCAGTTCTTC
CDR3aa: CASSPTARIDEQFF

j_gene: TRBJ1-4
abundance: NA
d_gene: NA
v_gene: TRBV5-5
CDR3nt: TGTGCCAGCAGCTTTGAAGGATCAACTAATGAAAAACTGTTTTTT
CDR3aa: CASSFEGSTNEKLFF

j_gene: TRBJ2-7
abundance: many
d_gene: NA
v_gene: TRBV5-6
CDR3nt: TGTGCCAGCAGCTTGGGGGGTGGGCATGTTAACGAGCAGTACTTC
CDR3aa: CASSLGGGHVNEQYF

j_gene: TRBJ1-2
abundance: NA
d_gene: NA
v_gene: TRBV7-8
CDR3nt: TGTGCCAGCACCCTTGAAAACTATGGCTACACCTTC
CDR3aa: CASTLENYGYTF

j_gene: TRBJ2-1
abundance: NA
d_gene: NA
v_gene: TRBV24-1
CDR3nt: TGTGCCACCAGTGACTATGACACGGACTCCTACAATGAGCAGTTCTTC
CDR3aa: CATSDYDTDSYNEQFF

j_gene: TRBJ1-3
abundance: NA
d_gene: NA
v_gene: TRBV12-3/TRBV12-4
CDR3nt: TGTGCCAGCAGCTTCGGGACGCTGAACTCTGGAAACACCATATATTTT
CDR3aa: CASSFGTLNSGNTIYF

j_gene: TRBJ2-3
abundance: many
d_gene: NA
v_gene: TRBV11-2
CDR3nt: TGTGCCAGCAGCTTAGGCGTGAGCGGGAGCACAGATACGCAGTATTTT
CDR3aa: CASSLGVSGSTDTQYF

j_gene: TRBJ2-1
abundance: few
d_gene: TRBD1
v_gene: TRBV4-1
CDR3nt: TGCGCCAGCAGCCAAGCCGGGACAGGGGGCGGTGAGCAGTTCTTC
CDR3aa: CASSQAGTGGGEQFF

j_gene: TRBJ1-6
abundance: NA
d_gene: NA
v_gene: TRBV12-3/TRBV12-4
CDR3nt: TGTGCCAGCAGTGCGTCAGGGGCCCTGTATAATTCACCCCTCCACTTT
CDR3aa: CASSASGALYNSPLHF

j_gene: TRBJ2-6
abundance: once
d_gene: NA
v_gene: TRBV27
CDR3nt: TGTGCCAGCAGAAGGTCGGGGGCTGGGGCCAACGTCCTGGCTTTC
CDR3aa: CASRRSGAGANVLAF

j_gene: TRBJ2-1
abundance: few
d_gene: TRBD2
v_gene: TRBV10-3
CDR3nt: TGTGCCATCAGTGCGCGGGAGGGCCAAGGAAATGAGCAGTTCTTC
CDR3aa: CAISAREGQGNEQFF

j_gene: TRBJ2-2
abundance: NA
d_gene: NA
v_gene: TRBV12-3/TRBV12-4
CDR3nt: TGTGCCAGCAGTTTGGGACACCAGAACACCGGGGAGCTGTTTTTT
CDR3aa: CASSLGHQNTGELFF

j_gene: TRBJ1-1
abundance: NA
d_gene: NA
v_gene: TRBV11-1
CDR3nt: TGTGCCAGCAGCCCGAGACGGGGCGAGAACACTGAAGCTTTCTTT
CDR3aa: CASSPRRGENTEAFF

j_gene: TRBJ1-1
abundance: NA
d_gene: NA
v_gene: TRBV27
CDR3nt: TGTGCCAGCAGTTTATCTCGGGGGTTCACTGAAGCTTTCTTT
CDR3aa: CASSLSRGFTEAFF

j_gene: TRBJ2-5
abundance: many
d_gene: NA
v_gene: TRBV6-6
CDR3nt: TGTGCCAGCAGTTACTCGTTAGGGGCCCGGGAGACCCAGTACTTC
CDR3aa: CASSYSLGARETQYF

j_gene: TRBJ2-7
abundance: many
d_gene: NA
v_gene: TRBV28
CDR3nt: TGTGCCAGCAGTTTGTTTGGGGACACTTCTAACGAGCAGTACTTC
CDR3aa: CASSLFGDTSNEQYF

j_gene: TRBJ1-4
abundance: NA
d_gene: NA
v_gene: TRBV7-2
CDR3nt: TGTGCCTCGGGGTCACCAACTAATGAAAAACTGTTTTTT
CDR3aa: CASGSPTNEKLFF

j_gene: TRBJ2-5
abundance: few
d_gene: NA
v_gene: TRBV5-1
CDR3nt: TGCGCCAGCAGCTTCGGACTCTCAAGGGCCCAAGAGACCCAGTACTTC
CDR3aa: CASSFGLSRAQETQYF

j_gene: TRBJ2-7
abundance: many
d_gene: TRBD2
v_gene: TRBV10-3
CDR3nt: TGTGCCATCGCGGGGGGAGGGAGCTTCTACGAGCAGTACTTC
CDR3aa: CAIAGGGSFYEQYF

j_gene: TRBJ2-4
abundance: many
d_gene: TRBD2
v_gene: TRBV7-2
CDR3nt: TGTGCCAGCAGCCAAGTGGGACTAGCGGGGATCGTAGCCAAAAACATTCAGTACTTC
CDR3aa: CASSQVGLAGIVAKNIQYF

j_gene: TRBJ1-5
abundance: many
d_gene: NA
v_gene: TRBV27
CDR3nt: TGTGCCAGCAGTCCGACGGAGCCCAATCAGCCCCAGCATTTT
CDR3aa: CASSPTEPNQPQHF

j_gene: TRBJ2-7
abundance: many
d_gene: NA
v_gene: TRBV28
CDR3nt: TGTGCCAGCAACCAAGGGGGTCCCTACGAGCAGTACTTC
CDR3aa: CASNQGGPYEQYF

j_gene: TRBJ2-7
abundance: many
d_gene: NA
v_gene: TRBV10-3
CDR3nt: TGTGCCATCAGTGAGGCTAAAAGCTACGAGCAGTACTTC
CDR3aa: CAISEAKSYEQYF

j_gene: TRBJ2-5
abundance: few
d_gene: TRBD2
v_gene: TRBV7-7
CDR3nt: TGTGCTAGCAGCCTCTCGGGACTAGCGGGAGAACAAGAGACCCAGTACTTC
CDR3aa: CASSLSGLAGEQETQYF

j_gene: TRBJ1-6
abundance: many
d_gene: TRBD1
v_gene: TRBV28
CDR3nt: TGTGCCAGCAGACCATCAGGGGGCTATAATTCACCCCTCCACTTT
CDR3aa: CASRPSGGYNSPLHF

j_gene: TRBJ1-4
abundance: NA
d_gene: TRBD1
v_gene: TRBV6-2/TRBV6-3
CDR3nt: TGTGCCAGCAGTTACTCCAGGGGGTTTGCCGAAAAACTGTTTTTT
CDR3aa: CASSYSRGFAEKLFF

j_gene: TRBJ2-7
abundance: few
d_gene: TRBD2
v_gene: TRBV6-2/TRBV6-3
CDR3nt: TGTGCCAGCAGTCCCCGGGGGGGGCTAAACGAGCAGTACTTC
CDR3aa: CASSPRGGLNEQYF

j_gene: TRBJ1-2
abundance: many
d_gene: NA
v_gene: TRBV28
CDR3nt: TGTGCCAGCAGTTTACCACGGGACTCCCGGACCGATGGCTACACCTTC
CDR3aa: CASSLPRDSRTDGYTF

j_gene: TRBJ2-5
abundance: NA
d_gene: NA
v_gene: TRBV29-1
CDR3nt: TGCAGCGTTGGGGGCGGGGTAGAGACCCAGTACTTC
CDR3aa: CSVGGGVETQYF

j_gene: TRBJ1-1
abundance: NA
d_gene: NA
v_gene: TRBV10-3
CDR3nt: TGTGCCATCAGTGAGGGACCGACTATGAACACTGAAGCTTTCTTT
CDR3aa: CAISEGPTMNTEAFF

j_gene: TRBJ2-7
abundance: many
d_gene: NA
v_gene: TRBV28
CDR3nt: TGTGCCAGCAGACCTACCGGGACAAACTACGAGCAGTACTTC
CDR3aa: CASRPTGTNYEQYF

j_gene: TRBJ2-3
abundance: NA
d_gene: TRBD1
v_gene: TRBV6-1
CDR3nt: TGTGCCGCAAGGAAAGGAGGAGGGACAGGGCTCACAGATACGCAGTATTTT
CDR3aa: CAARKGGGTGLTDTQYF

j_gene: TRBJ2-1
abundance: many
d_gene: NA
v_gene: TRBV28
CDR3nt: TGTGCCAGCAGCCCCGAATATGTTTCTCAGGGGTCGGCAAGAAATGAGCAGTTCTTC
CDR3aa: CASSPEYVSQGSARNEQFF

j_gene: TRBJ2-2
abundance: few
d_gene: TRBD2
v_gene: TRBV7-6
CDR3nt: TGTGCCAGCAGCCCCCTCGTGATTAGCGGGAGTTCGAACACCGGGGAGCTGTTTTTT
CDR3aa: CASSPLVISGSSNTGELFF

j_gene: TRBJ1-5
abundance: many
d_gene: NA
v_gene: TRBV6-2/TRBV6-3
CDR3nt: TGTGCCAGCAGTTACCCTCAGCCCCAGCATTTT
CDR3aa: CASSYPQPQHF

j_gene: TRBJ2-1
abundance: few
d_gene: TRBD2
v_gene: TRBV4-3
CDR3nt: TGCGCCAGCAGCCATGATGGACTAGCGGGTTACAATGAGCAGTTCTTC
CDR3aa: CASSHDGLAGYNEQFF

j_gene: TRBJ1-1
abundance: few
d_gene: NA
v_gene: TRBV9
CDR3nt: TGTGCCAGCAGCGCCAGCTCATACGGCCCTGAAGCTTTCTTT
CDR3aa: CASSASSYGPEAFF

j_gene: TRBJ2-7
abundance: many
d_gene: NA
v_gene: TRBV28
CDR3nt: NA
CDR3aa: CASSFGEGGYEQYF

j_gene: TRBJ2-1
abundance: NA
d_gene: NA
v_gene: TRBV5-6
CDR3nt: TGTGCCAGCAGCTTATTATTGGAGGGGGCGCAGGAGCAGTTCTTC
CDR3aa: CASSLLLEGAQEQFF

j_gene: TRBJ2-7
abundance: NA
d_gene: NA
v_gene: TRBV6-1
CDR3nt: TGTGCCAGCACCCCACAGAGACACTACGAGCAGTACTTC
CDR3aa: CASTPQRHYEQYF

j_gene: TRBJ2-2
abundance: NA
d_gene: NA
v_gene: TRBV27
CDR3nt: TGTGCCAGCAGTTACCGGGACGGCGGGGAGCTGTTTTTT
CDR3aa: CASSYRDGGELFF

j_gene: TRBJ2-7
abundance: NA
d_gene: NA
v_gene: TRBV5-1
CDR3nt: TGCGCCAGCAGCTTGAGAGACGGCTGGAGCGCCAGCTCCTACGAGCAGTACTTC
CDR3aa: CASSLRDGWSASSYEQYF

j_gene: TRBJ1-1
abundance: many
d_gene: TRBD1
v_gene: TRBV7-9
CDR3nt: TGTGCCAGCAACAAGCTAGTGACAGGGGGCACTGAAGCTTTCTTT
CDR3aa: CASNKLVTGGTEAFF

j_gene: TRBJ1-6
abundance: many
d_gene: TRBD1
v_gene: TRBV12-3/TRBV12-4
CDR3nt: TGTGCCAGCAGTCCTTGGGACAGGGGCGGCTCACCCCTCCACTTT
CDR3aa: CASSPWDRGGSPLHF

j_gene: TRBJ1-1
abundance: many
d_gene: NA
v_gene: TRBV12-3/TRBV12-4
CDR3nt: TGTGCCACTCACGGGGACGGTTCGAACACTGAAGCTTTCTTT
CDR3aa: CATHGDGSNTEAFF

j_gene: TRBJ1-5
abundance: NA
d_gene: NA
v_gene: TRBV7-2
CDR3nt: TGTGCCAGCAGCTTCGGACCAGGGGTTCCACACAATCAGCCCCAGCATTTT
CDR3aa: CASSFGPGVPHNQPQHF

j_gene: TRBJ2-7
abundance: many
d_gene: NA
v_gene: TRBV28
CDR3nt: TGTGCCAGCAATAGTCCATTTCGGGCCTTACACCGAATAGCCTACGAGCAGTACTTC
CDR3aa: CASNSPFRALHRIAYEQYF

j_gene: TRBJ2-7
abundance: few
d_gene: NA
v_gene: TRBV27
CDR3nt: TGTGCCAGCTCCTCGGGAGCCTACTACGAGCAGTACTTC
CDR3aa: CASSSGAYYEQYF

j_gene: TRBJ2-7
abundance: few
d_gene: TRBD1
v_gene: TRBV7-8
CDR3nt: TGTGCCAGCAGCTTAGAGTTTGGGACAGGGTCCTACGAGCAGTACTTC
CDR3aa: CASSLEFGTGSYEQYF

j_gene: TRBJ2-5
abundance: many
d_gene: TRBD2
v_gene: TRBV20-1
CDR3nt: TGCAGTGCTAACAAGCGGGGGGGGGAGACCCAGTACTTC
CDR3aa: CSANKRGGETQYF

j_gene: TRBJ1-1
abundance: many
d_gene: NA
v_gene: TRBV6-1
CDR3nt: TGTGCCAGCAGTGAAGTAAGAAACACTGAAGCTTTCTTT
CDR3aa: CASSEVRNTEAFF